This entry lists 15 T cell receptor beta chains sequenced from one sample in a study of Graves' ophthalmopathy and Graves' hyperthyroidism. Transcripts of RNA were the source for amplifying TCR beta CDR3 regions. HTBI primers served in a first-round RT-PCR, which a second-round multiplex PCR followed. TCRdb passed the multiplex PCR reads through MiXCR, listing each CDR3 protein once. The sample carries about 550,000 distinct CDR3 sequences, under 45% recorded once. What was sequenced was peripheral blood or thyroid tissue (not recorded which). All receptors derive from an adult man with Graves' hyperthyroidism.

This clonotype appeared many times. V usage is TRBV5-6 and J usage is TRBJ1-5, with D possibly TRBD1 on 6 matching bases. The CDR3 spans 15 residues. V was trimmed by 0 bases and J by 2 bases, leaving 9 bases between them. Per germline, CDR1 SGHDT and CDR2 YYEEEE. CDR3 in amino acids: CASSLGTERNQPQHF. The DNA of the CDR3 is TGTGCCAGCAGCTTGGGGACAGAACGCAATCAGCCCCAGCATTTT.

The J gene is TRBJ2-5, the V gene TRBV9; the D call may be TRBD1 or TRBD2 (5 bases each). The CDR3 runs to 17 residues. The V end lost 0 bases, the J end lost 1 base, and 16 bases lay between the germline ends. Per germline, CDR1 SGDLS and CDR2 YYNGEE. CDR3 sequence reads: CASSVAIAGTVQETQYF. The DNA for the CDR3 is TGTGCCAGCAGCGTAGCCATCGCCGGGACGGTCCAAGAGACCCAGTACTTC.

This clonotype was observed many times. This rearrangement joins TRBV29-1 to TRBJ1-4; D gene ambiguous. The CDR3 extends over 13 amino acids. V lost 4 bases and J lost 0, with 6 bases in between. The germline V gene has CDR1 SQVTM and CDR2 ANQGSEA. The CDR3 spells CSVGSPTNEKLFF. In DNA, the CDR3 is TGCAGCGTTGGCAGCCCAACTAATGAAAAACTGTTTTTT.

The chain has TRBV7-2 and TRBJ2-7; D unclear. Germline values: CDR1 SGHTA, CDR2 FQGNSA. Trimming shortened V by 6 bases and J by 1 base, and 16 bases separated the two germline ends. CDR3 size: 15 residues. In DNA, the CDR3 is TGTGCCAGCAGTGAAGGTGGCCCCCCATCCTACGAGCAGTACTTC. Translated: CASSEGGPPSYEQYF.

This clonotype was seen at least ten times. The rearrangement joins TRBV20-1 to TRBJ2-5, with TRBD2 matching over 10 bases. The CDR3 has 16 amino acids. CDR1 DFQATT and CDR2 SNEGSKA come from the germline V gene (reference sequence). Trimming took 1 base from V and 3 from J; bases not matched to a gene: 8. CDR3 nucleotide sequence: TGCAGTGCTAGAGCTGGGGCTAGCGGGAGCAAAGAGACCCAGTACTTC. Translation gives CSARAGASGSKETQYF.

This clonotype appeared a few times. This chain connects TRBV7-9 to TRBJ1-4, with D tentatively TRBD1 (6 bases). The CDR3 has 16 residues. With 2 bases removed from V and 12 bases from J, the gap between germline ends came to 22 bases. Germline CDR1 and CDR2: SEHNR and FQNEAQ (reference sequence). The CDR3 bases are TGTGCCAGCAGCTTAAACACAGGGTCGGTAGGAGAAGAACTGTTTTTT. Encoded protein: CASSLNTGSVGEELFF.

This chain links TRBV10-2 with TRBJ1-2; 8 positions agree with TRBD1. This CDR3 is 11 amino acids long. V was clipped by 6 bases and J by 12 bases; unmatched bases: 6. Germline V gives CDR1 WSHSY, CDR2 SAAADI. CDR3 in amino acids: CASRDREGNTF. In DNA, the CDR3 is TGCGCCAGCAGGGACAGGGAAGGAAACACCTTC.

Worth noting for this clonotype: This may arise from a read error, as a much more abundant clone is one base away. The V gene is TRBV6-1, the J gene TRBJ1-1; no firm D call. This CDR3 comprises 13 residues. Germline V gene lookup returns CDR1 MNHNS and CDR2 SASEGT. The CDR3 here is CASSYAANTEASF. The CDR3 region has the DNA TGTGCCAGCAGTTACGCGGCCAACACTGAAGCTTCCTTT.

A few counts support this clonotype. The rearrangement uses TRBV7-2 and TRBJ1-3; 8 bases are a match to TRBD1. This CDR3 region has 14 residues. Trimming removed 5 bases from V and 2 bases from J; junction bases left unmatched: 2. The V gene's germline CDR1 is SGHTA and CDR2 FQGNSA. CDR3 protein: CASSPDRAGNTIYF. DNA of the CDR3: TGTGCCAGCAGCCCGGACAGGGCTGGAAACACCATATATTTT.

This clonotype was seen many times. The gene calls are TRBV20-1 and TRBJ1-6; 8 bases map to TRBD1. Trimming cost V 5 bases and J 9 bases; bases outside gene matches: 12. The CDR3 has 15 residues. The V gene's germline CDR1 is DFQATT and CDR2 SNEGSKA (reference sequence). Written as DNA, the CDR3 is TGCAGTGCTCGCGTCGGACAGGGTGAGATTTCACCCCTCCACTTT. Amino acids: CSARVGQGEISPLHF.

This clonotype was seen at least ten times. The chain combines TRBV10-3 with TRBJ1-1; 9 nucleotides agree with TRBD1. The germline gives CDR1 ENHRY, CDR2 SYGVKD. CDR3 length equals 13 residues. Unmatched junction bases numbered 9, after V lost 6 bases and J lost 10 bases. For the CDR3, the DNA is TGTGCCATCAGCACCGGGACAGGGACAAGAGCTTTCTTT. It is translated as CAISTGTGTRAFF.

Many counts were recorded for this clonotype. V and J are TRBV20-1 and TRBJ1-5; the D gene is possibly TRBD1 (5 bases). In germline, CDR1 is DFQATT, CDR2 SNEGSKA (reference sequence). V gave up 3 bases and J gave up 7 bases, with 10 bases separating them. The CDR3 sequence is 12 residues long. The CDR3 region is CSARQGEQPQHF. The CDR3 DNA sequence: TGCAGTGCTAGGCAGGGAGAGCAGCCCCAGCATTTT.

CDR3 nucleotides: TGCAGTGCTAGAGGGGGTGGGGTAGATACGCAGTACTTC. Translated: CSARGGGVDTQYF. The chain uses TRBV20-1 and TRBJ2-5; D is unresolved. The CDR3 runs to 13 residues. The germline CDR1 and CDR2 sequences are DFQATT and SNEGSKA (reference sequence). The V and J ends lost 1 base and 11 bases respectively, with 17 bases between them.

This clonotype was seen repeatedly, ten times or more. CDR3 nucleotide sequence: TGTGCCAGCAGTGACAATAAACGGGAGCGATACTTC. Its protein product is CASSDNKRERYF. The chain couples TRBV6-5 to TRBJ2-7; possible D gene TRBD2, 6 bases. The CDR3 is 12 amino acids. Trimming stripped 5 bases from V and 13 bases from J, with 18 bases between. Germline values: CDR1 MNHEY, CDR2 SVGAGI.

This clonotype was counted between two and nine times. The gene calls are TRBV6-5 and TRBJ2-5; the match to TRBD1 covers 9 bases. Trimming removed 0 bases from V and 5 bases from J; junction bases left unmatched: 10. The CDR3 is 17 amino acids. Germline CDR1 reads MNHEY; CDR2 reads SVGAGI. CDR3 coding DNA: TGTGCCAGCAGTTACTCGATCTTCGGGACAGGGATGGAGACCCAGTACTTC. Its protein is CASSYSIFGTGMETQYF.